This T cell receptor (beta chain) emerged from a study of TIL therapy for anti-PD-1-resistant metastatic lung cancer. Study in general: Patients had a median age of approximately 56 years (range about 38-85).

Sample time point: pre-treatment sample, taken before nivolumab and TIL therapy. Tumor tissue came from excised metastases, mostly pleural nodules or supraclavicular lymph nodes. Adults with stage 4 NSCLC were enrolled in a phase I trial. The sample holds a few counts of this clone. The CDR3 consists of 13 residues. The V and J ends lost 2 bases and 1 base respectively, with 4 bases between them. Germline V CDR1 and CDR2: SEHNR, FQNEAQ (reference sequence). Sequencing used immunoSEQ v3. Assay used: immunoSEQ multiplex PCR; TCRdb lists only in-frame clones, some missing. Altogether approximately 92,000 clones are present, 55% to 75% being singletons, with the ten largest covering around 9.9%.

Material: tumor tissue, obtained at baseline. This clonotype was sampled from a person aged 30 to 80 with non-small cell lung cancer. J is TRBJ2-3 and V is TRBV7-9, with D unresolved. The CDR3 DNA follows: TGTGCCAGCAGCTTACACGGCACAGATACGCAGTATTTT. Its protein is CASSLHGTDTQYF.